These T cell receptor beta chains were read from a single sample in a study of identifying expanded T cells in peripheral blood. Repertoires were generated with immunoSEQ multiplex PCR, while TCRdb's copy carries only in-frame clones and drops some. The sample yields around 120,000 clones, 84% seen once. The sample comprised blood. These receptors were collected from a person aged 18 to 75 in good health. The CDR3 runs from the conserved cysteine through the conserved F or W. A D gene is named only where the DNA matches it firmly. Some rows mark clone size as missing; the rest say once, few, many or name a class of expanded clone.

>-|TRBV5-4|-|TRBJ2-6
TGTGCCAGCAGCTTGTTTACAGGGAAAATGACTTTC
CASSLFTGKMTF
>-|TRBV29-1|TRBD1|TRBJ1-1
TGCAGCGTACTCGCCCGTATCCAGGGGGTCACTGAAGCTTTCTTT
CSVLARIQGVTEAFF
>-|TRBV14|TRBD2|TRBJ2-5
TGTGCCAGCAGCCAAGATCTCCTAGCGGGGGCCCGGGAGGAAGAGACCCAGTACTTC
CASSQDLLAGAREEETQYF
>-|TRBV5-6|TRBD1|TRBJ1-3
TGTGCCAGCAGCTTGCCCTTCCGCAGGGGGCATGGAAACACCATATATTTT
CASSLPFRRGHGNTIYF
>-|TRBV5-6|TRBD1|TRBJ2-7
TGTGCCAGCACCTCAGGGGACAGGGTACCAAGCGAGCAGTACTTC
CASTSGDRVPSEQYF
>-|TRBV2|-|TRBJ1-6
TGTGCAGCAGCCAGCGGGGAGGGGAGGAGCTCCTATAATTCACCCCTCCACTTT
CAAASGEGRSSYNSPLHF
>-|TRBV6-5|TRBD1|TRBJ1-5
TGTGCCAGCAGGGGGACAGGCCTCAATCAGCCCCAGCATTTT
CASRGTGLNQPQHF
>-|TRBV11-2|-|TRBJ2-6
TGTGCCAGCAGCTTAGTCTCTGGGGCCAACGTCCTGACTTTC
CASSLVSGANVLTF
>-|TRBV5-6|-|TRBJ1-1
TGTGCCAGCAGCTTTCTAGGAGGGAGGGGAGTGGACACTGAAGCTTTCTTT
CASSFLGGRGVDTEAFF
>-|TRBV5-8|-|TRBJ1-1
TGTGCCAGCAGCTTGGCCAGGGTTAACACTGAAGCTTTCTTT
CASSLARVNTEAFF
>-|TRBV6-6|-|TRBJ2-7
TGTGCCAGCAGCTCCCTATACGAGCAGTACTTC
CASSSLYEQYF
>-|TRBV18|-|TRBJ2-7
TGTGCCAGCTCACTTCCGGCGGGGGCGCTTTACGAGCAGTACTTC
CASSLPAGALYEQYF
>-|TRBV5-5|TRBD1|TRBJ2-4
TGTGCCAGCAGCTTGTATGGACAGGGGGCTCTAGCCAAAAACATTCAGTACTTC
CASSLYGQGALAKNIQYF
>-|TRBV5-1|TRBD1|TRBJ1-1
TGCGCCAGCAGCTTCGTCCCGGGACAGGGTTTAGGCACTGAAGCTTTCTTT
CASSFVPGQGLGTEAFF
>-|TRBV2|-|TRBJ1-5
TGTGCCAGCAGTGAATGGCGGTCGAATCAGCCCCAGCATTTT
CASSEWRSNQPQHF
>-|TRBV27|-|TRBJ2-6
TGTGCCAGCAGTTCTTGGTACTCTGGGGCCAACGTCCTGACTTTC
CASSSWYSGANVLTF
>-|TRBV9|-|TRBJ2-2
TGTGCCAGCAGCGTAGCGACAGCACTCACCGGGGAGCTGTTTTTT
CASSVATALTGELFF
>-|TRBV6-6|-|TRBJ2-7
TGTGCCAGCAGTTACTCCTACGGACTTTACGAGCAGTACTTC
CASSYSYGLYEQYF
>-|TRBV6-6|-|TRBJ1-1
TGTGCCAGCAACGACCCAAGCAGCGGCTCTGAAGCTTTCTTT
CASNDPSSGSEAFF
>-|TRBV7-2|-|TRBJ2-3
TGTGCCAGCAGCTTAGCGGGGCCCTCCACAGATACGCAGTATTTT
CASSLAGPSTDTQYF
>-|TRBV6-5|-|TRBJ1-2
TGTGCCAGCAGTTATTTTAGGGGAGCTAACTATGGCTACACCTTC
CASSYFRGANYGYTF
>-|TRBV11-3|TRBD1|TRBJ1-5
TGTGCCAGCAGCCCCCTTCAGGGGGCCGTGAAGGGCAATCAGCCCCAGCATTTT
CASSPLQGAVKGNQPQHF
>-|TRBV6-5|TRBD2|TRBJ2-3
TGTGCCAGCAGTTACTCGGGCGGGGGAGTGACAGATACGCAGTATTTT
CASSYSGGGVTDTQYF
>-|TRBV7-3|-|TRBJ2-3
TGTGCCAGCAGCCCGTCCCTAGCAGATACGCAGTATTTT
CASSPSLADTQYF
>-|TRBV4-1|-|TRBJ2-6
TGCGCCAGCAGCCAAGGAAGGTGGCAGAGGCCCAGACGCTCTGGGGCCAACGTCCTGACTTTC
CASSQGRWQRPRRSGANVLTF
>once|TRBV5-4|TRBD2|TRBJ2-2
TGTGCCAGCAGCCTCCCCCTCATAGCGGGGCGGAACACCGGGGAGCTGTTTTTT
CASSLPLIAGRNTGELFF
>-|TRBV6-1|-|TRBJ2-7
TGTGCCAGCAGCTTGGACCTTATCTCCTACGAGCAGTACTTC
CASSLDLISYEQYF
>once|TRBV2|-|TRBJ2-7
TGTGCCAGCAGAGGCCGGGACCGTCCCTGGGAGCAGTACTTC
CASRGRDRPWEQYF
>-|TRBV5-1|-|TRBJ1-1
TGCGCCAGCAGCTCCCCCAGGGAGAACACTGAAGCTTTCTTT
CASSSPRENTEAFF
>-|TRBV30|-|TRBJ1-2
TGTGCCTGGAGTAGAGGTTGGGCGGACGGCGGCTACACCTTC
CAWSRGWADGGYTF
>once|TRBV7-2|-|TRBJ1-1
TGTGCCAGCAGCTTAGAGGGTTCAGGACTGGGAGAAGCTTTCTTT
CASSLEGSGLGEAFF
>-|TRBV29-1|-|TRBJ1-1
TGCAGCGGGGGGGACACTGAAGCTTTCTTT
CSGGDTEAFF
>-|TRBV4-3|-|TRBJ2-2
TGCGCCAGCAGCCAAGAGGGTTGGGTCCATGCCACCGGGGAGCTGTTTTTT
CASSQEGWVHATGELFF
>-|TRBV5-6|-|TRBJ2-7
TGTGCCAGCAGCTTGGTGGACAACTACGAGCAGTACTTC
CASSLVDNYEQYF
>-|TRBV9|-|TRBJ2-1
TGTGCCAGCAGCGTAGGAGGGGGGGTTGGCTATGAGCAGTTCTTC
CASSVGGGVGYEQFF
>-|TRBV19|-|TRBJ1-2
TGTGCCAGTAGTTCCCTTCAGGGTACCTATGGCTACACCTTC
CASSSLQGTYGYTF
>medium-sized|TRBV27|TRBD1|TRBJ2-1
TGTGCCAGCAGTCCAAAACAGGGGGCTGCCTACAATGAGCAGTTCTTC
CASSPKQGAAYNEQFF
>-|TRBV7-8|TRBD2|TRBJ2-1
TGTGCCAGCAGCTTAGAGGGACTAGCGGTAAAAATTCAGCAGTTCTTC
CASSLEGLAVKIQQFF
>few|TRBV10-1|-|TRBJ2-7
TGCGCCAGCAGTGAGTCAGGGGCCGAGCAGTACTTC
CASSESGAEQYF
>many|TRBV29-1|-|TRBJ2-5
TGCAGCGTTGAACAGGTGCCCCAAGAGACCCAGTACTTC
CSVEQVPQETQYF
>-|TRBV15|-|TRBJ1-1
TGTGCCACCAGCAGGGGAGGTCGTAGGGGCTCTGAAGCTTTCTTT
CATSRGGRRGSEAFF
>-|TRBV4-3|-|TRBJ1-2
TGCGCCAGCAGCCAAGATCGTGGGAGCTACTATGGCTACACCTTC
CASSQDRGSYYGYTF
>few|TRBV27|-|TRBJ1-2
TGTGCCAGCAGTCCTGGGCCTAACTATGGCTACACCTTC
CASSPGPNYGYTF
>-|TRBV11-3|TRBD1|TRBJ1-1
TGTGCCAGCACCAAGGGACAGGGGTCAAAGAACACTGAAGCTTTCTTT
CASTKGQGSKNTEAFF
>-|TRBV9|-|TRBJ1-1
TGTGCCAGCAGTTTTACAGGCACCATGAACACTGAAGCTTTCTTT
CASSFTGTMNTEAFF
>-|TRBV2|TRBD1|TRBJ1-2
TGTGCCAGCAGTGAATCGAAAGGGGGCGGCGGCTACACCTTC
CASSESKGGGGYTF
>-|TRBV27|TRBD1|TRBJ2-7
TGTGCCAGCAGTTTAAGTGTCGGGACAGGGTTAAAGCAGTACTTC
CASSLSVGTGLKQYF
>-|TRBV30|TRBD1|TRBJ1-2
TGTACCTGGAGTAACACTTTATCGACAGGGTCTGGCTACACCTTC
CTWSNTLSTGSGYTF
>-|TRBV7-2|-|TRBJ1-1
TGTGCCAGCAGCTTAGATCGCGGGGTCGCTTTCTTT
CASSLDRGVAFF
>-|TRBV5-1|-|TRBJ1-2
TGCGCCAGCAGCTACTCTCCGGGACTGAGCAACTATGGCTACACCTTC
CASSYSPGLSNYGYTF
>-|TRBV6-1|TRBD1|TRBJ1-2
TGTGCCAGCAGTGAATGGACAGGCAACATTCCTAACTATGGCTACACCTTC
CASSEWTGNIPNYGYTF
>-|TRBV18|-|TRBJ2-1
TGTGCCAGCTCACCACTAGGGAGCTCCTACAATGAGCAGTTCTTC
CASSPLGSSYNEQFF
>-|TRBV5-1|TRBD1|TRBJ1-1
TGCGCCAGCAGCCTGGAGGGACAGGGGCCGGGGACTGAAGCTTTCTTT
CASSLEGQGPGTEAFF
>-|TRBV5-1|-|TRBJ2-5
TGCGCCAGCAGGGACTTCGAAGAGACCCAGTACTTC
CASRDFEETQYF
>-|TRBV6-5|-|TRBJ1-3
TGTGCCAGCAGTTCCCCCACAGGAGTCTCTGGAAACACCATATATTTT
CASSSPTGVSGNTIYF